The clone carrying this T cell receptor beta chain appeared a single time. The sample comes from a study of blood T cell repertoires in COVID-19. Clones were read by immunoSEQ multiplex PCR, and TCRdb kept only the in-frame ones, dropping some. The sample contains around 150,000 clones, about 93% of which appear only once. Sequencing used peripheral blood. The origin of this receptor is a woman aged 50 to 60 with acute or convalescent COVID-19.

The CDR3 DNA reads TGTGCCAGCAGTGACCTGACAGGAAACTATGGCTACACCTTC. Residues: CASSDLTGNYGYTF. This sequence joins TRBV2 and TRBJ1-2; a weak D match, TRBD1 (6 bases). The CDR3 totals 14 residues. V shed 3 bases and J shed 2 bases, with 10 bases lying between them. Germline CDR1 SNHLY, CDR2 FYNNEI.